This passage covers 17 T cell receptor beta chains from one sample sequenced in a study of Ad26.COV2.S vaccination and SARS-CoV-2 variants. Profiled with immunoSEQ multiplex PCR; TCRdb holds only in-frame clones, not every one. Altogether some 250,000 clones are present, 85% to 90% being singletons, with the ten largest covering about 10%. Treatment defined: about 20 received Ad26.COV2.S at low or high dose, single or two shots; about five received placebo; per-sample allocation not given. Day 63 following the first vaccine or placebo injection was when the samples were taken. This sample comprised peripheral blood, obtained in a trial of Ad26.COV2.S vaccine versus placebo. The receptors shown here come from a person between 18 and 65 years old who received the Ad26.COV2.S COVID-19 vaccine or a placebo.

The chain has TRBV24-1 and TRBJ2-3; D is perhaps TRBD1 (5 bases). V was cut by 7 bases and J by 0 bases, with 10 bases left in between. This CDR3 comprises 14 residues. The germline gives CDR1 KGHDR, CDR2 SFDVKD. The CDR3 sequence: CATSKQESTDTQYF. CDR3 coding DNA: TGTGCCACCAGCAAACAGGAGAGCACAGATACGCAGTATTTT.

The chain carries TRBV5-6 and TRBJ2-2, with TRBD2 identical over 8 bases. This CDR3 contains 17 residues. J was trimmed by 2 bases and V by 2 bases; bases with no gene match: 8. Germline-derived CDR1 and CDR2 are SGHDT and YYEEEE. The CDR3 here is CASSFLAGGGNTGELFF. The CDR3 DNA sequence: TGTGCCAGCAGCTTCTTGGCGGGGGGCGGTAACACCGGGGAGCTGTTTTTT.

The chain combines TRBV6-2 or TRBV6-3 with TRBJ1-5, with a possible D match to TRBD1 (5 bases). Germline CDR1 MNHEY, CDR2 SVGEGT. The CDR3 sequence is 18 residues long. The V and J ends lost 0 bases and 0 bases respectively, with 15 bases between them. The CDR3 spells CASSYSPGSGFSNQPQHF. The CDR3 nucleotides are TGTGCCAGCAGTTACTCCCCAGGGAGCGGTTTTAGCAATCAGCCCCAGCATTTT.

The chain couples TRBV4-3 to TRBJ1-4; D remains ambiguous. Trimming took off 0 bases at V and 0 bases at J, with 11 bases between the two ends. Germline-derived CDR1 and CDR2 are LGHNA and YSLEER. The CDR3 runs to 17 residues. CDR3 nucleotide sequence: TGCGCCAGCAGCCAAGATGAAGGGCTAGCAACTAATGAAAAACTGTTTTTT. Encoded protein: CASSQDEGLATNEKLFF.

This sequence joins TRBV10-2 and TRBJ1-1; 9 nucleotides align to TRBD1. Germline CDR1 is WSHSY and CDR2 is SAAADI. The CDR3 extends over 15 amino acids. The CDR3 region has the DNA TGCGGTGTTCGGACAGGGGCCCCCATGAACACTGAAGCTTTCTTT. As protein: CGVRTGAPMNTEAFF.

The J gene is TRBJ2-7, the V gene TRBV6-2 or TRBV6-3; D gene uncertain. The CDR3 consists of 13 residues. V was shortened by 5 bases and J by 2 bases, with 10 bases between the two germline ends. CDR1 and CDR2 (germline): MNHEY, SVGEGT. CDR3 DNA sequence: TGTGCCAGCAGTATAGGACGGACCTACGAGCAGTACTTC. It codes for CASSIGRTYEQYF.

This clone was counted once. The genes are TRBV30 and TRBJ1-1; D is uncertain. CDR3 size: 11 residues. CDR1 and CDR2 (germline): GTSNPN, SVGIG (reference sequence). V lost 5 bases, J lost 2 bases, and 6 bases lay in between. The CDR3, as DNA: TGTGCCTGGCAATATAACACTGAAGCTTTCTTT. Translated: CAWQYNTEAFF.

The genes are TRBV7-2 and TRBJ2-3; D not certain. CDR1 is SGHTA, CDR2 FQGNSA, per germline. With 5 bases removed from V and 7 bases from J, the gap between germline ends came to 10 bases. This CDR3 is built from 12 residues. This CDR3 reads CASSPSRYTQYF. CDR3 nucleotide sequence: TGTGCCAGCAGCCCATCACGGTATACGCAGTATTTT.

Written as DNA, the CDR3 is TGTGCCTGGAGTGAGCTAGCTAAAGAGACCCAGTACTTC. Its protein product is CAWSELAKETQYF. J is TRBJ2-5 and V is TRBV30; TRBD2 is a possible D gene (5 bases). The CDR3 totals 13 residues. Trimming pared 1 base from V and 3 bases from J, leaving 9 bases between. The germline V gene has CDR1 GTSNPN and CDR2 SVGIG (reference sequence).

In this sample, this clone turned up once. The J gene is TRBJ1-6, the V gene TRBV2; a possible D gene is TRBD1 (5 bases). CDR1 SNHLY and CDR2 FYNNEI come from the germline V gene. Trimming took off 4 bases at V and 1 base at J, with 8 bases between the two ends. The CDR3 length is 15 residues. This CDR3 is CASSGGRSYNSPLHF. In nucleotides, the CDR3 is TGTGCCAGCAGTGGGGGACGGTCCTATAATTCACCCCTCCACTTT.

V gene TRBV19 combines with J gene TRBJ2-5; 13 positions match TRBD2. This CDR3 is 15 amino acids long. Unmatched junction bases numbered 2, after V lost 6 bases and J lost 1 base. From germline, CDR1 is LNHDA and CDR2 SQIVND (reference sequence). CDR3 protein: CASRRLAGGQETQYF. The CDR3 DNA is TGTGCCAGTAGGAGACTAGCGGGGGGCCAAGAGACCCAGTACTTC.

The V call is TRBV3-1 (or the pseudogene TRBV3-2), the J call TRBJ2-1; perhaps D is TRBD1 or TRBD2 (5 bases each). V gave up 5 bases and J gave up 14 bases, with 13 bases separating them. This CDR3 has 11 amino acids. The germline V gene encodes CDR1 LGHDT and CDR2 YNNKEL (reference sequence). Here the CDR3 reads CASSSGTAEFF. The CDR3, as DNA: TGTGCCAGCAGCTCCGGGACCGCGGAGTTCTTC.

V and J are TRBV13 and TRBJ2-3, with D perhaps TRBD2 (7 bases). This CDR3 contains 13 residues. CDR1 and CDR2 from the germline V gene are PRHDT and FYEKMQ (reference sequence). V gave up 7 bases and J gave up 6 bases, with 14 bases separating them. The DNA of the CDR3 is TGTGCCAGCATAGGCGGGGGCAGGGATACGCAGTATTTT. Translating gives CASIGGGRDTQYF.

This chain links TRBV5-1 with TRBJ1-3; no clear D. The CDR3 spans 15 residues. The germline V and J ends were trimmed by 0 bases and 0 bases, with 7 bases remaining between them. The V gene's germline CDR1 is SGHRS and CDR2 YFSETQ. This CDR3 reads CASSLALSSGNTIYF. The CDR3, as DNA: TGCGCCAGCAGCTTGGCCTTGAGCTCTGGAAACACCATATATTTT.

This clone was detected once. The chain links TRBV5-4 to TRBJ2-1; 11 bases are a match to TRBD2. The CDR3 consists of 16 residues. J lost 8 bases, V lost 0 bases, and 7 bases had no gene match. Germline CDR1 SGHNT, CDR2 YYREEE (reference sequence). The CDR3 DNA reads TGTGCCAGCAGCTTGGCCATAACTAGCGGGGGTCATGAGCAGTTCTTC. This codes for CASSLAITSGGHEQFF.

V gene TRBV6-5 combines with J gene TRBJ1-1; TRBD1 aligns across 10 bases. Trimming cost V 6 bases and J 7 bases; bases outside gene matches: 11. Germline CDR1 and CDR2: MNHEY and SVGAGI. CDR3 size: 15 residues. The chain's CDR3 is CASSSSGTGDVEAFF. The CDR3 nucleotides read TGTGCCAGCAGCTCCTCCGGGACAGGGGATGTTGAAGCTTTCTTT.

The chain is built from TRBV6-5 and TRBJ2-3; D call uncertain. Germline V lookup: CDR1 MNHEY, CDR2 SVGAGI. This CDR3 comprises 12 residues. Deletions cut 5 bases from V and 2 bases from J, with 5 bases between. CDR3 coding DNA: TGTGCCAGCAGTCTTGTCACAGATACGCAGTATTTT. This encodes CASSLVTDTQYF.